The source of this TCR beta chain is a study of blood T cell repertoires in COVID-19. In the study overall: The United States, Italy and Spain provided the acute and convalescent COVID-19 samples.

Authors' data handling: Reference gene primer amplification yielded estimated nucleated cell counts. The protocol was immunoSEQ multiplex PCR, while the TCRdb copy is restricted to in-frame clones and leaves out a portion. That table supplies the V and J calls and clone size; D and trimming were determined from the DNA. This sample has around 240,000 clones, with around 87% found just once. This clone has only a few counts. Trimming stripped 4 bases from V and 0 bases from J, with 7 bases between. The CDR3 runs to 13 residues. Germline CDR1 and CDR2: SGHNT and YYREEE (reference sequence). The sequencing sample was made of peripheral blood. The source of this sequence is a woman in her 30s who had recovered from COVID-19. This chain links TRBV5-4 with TRBJ1-1; no clear D. CDR3 region: CASSDSVNTEAFF. CDR3 DNA sequence: TGTGCCAGCAGCGACTCAGTGAACACTGAAGCTTTCTTT.